What follows are 26 T cell receptor beta chains derived from one specimen sequenced in a study of shared clonotypes between healthy human individuals. Clones were read by immunoSEQ multiplex PCR, and TCRdb kept only the in-frame ones, dropping some. The sample yields over 2 million clones, about 95% seen once. Naive CD8 cells lacked CD45RO and underwent positive selection for CCR7, leaving out terminally differentiated effector memory CD45RA+ cells. The sample comprised naive CD8+ T cells sorted from blood. These receptors were taken from a man between 18 and 29 years old in good health.

The J gene is TRBJ2-5, the V gene TRBV7-9; possibly TRBD2 for D (5 bases). The CDR3 spans 18 residues. Trimming removed 2 bases from V and 0 bases from J, with 19 bases in between. The V gene's germline CDR1 is SEHNR and CDR2 FQNEAQ (reference sequence). CDR3: CASSLQRAAEWYQETQYF. The CDR3 region has the DNA TGTGCCAGCAGCTTACAAAGGGCAGCGGAGTGGTACCAAGAGACCCAGTACTTC.

The chain joins TRBV27 to TRBJ2-1, with D perhaps given as TRBD1 or TRBD2 (5 bases each). The germline CDR1 and CDR2 sequences are MNHEY and SMNVEV (reference sequence). Trimming cost V 5 bases and J 3 bases, with 14 bases left between them. The CDR3 has 15 residues. CDR3 nucleotides: TGTGCCAGCAGTAACCGGGACCCTATCTACAATGAGCAGTTCTTC. It encodes CASSNRDPIYNEQFF.

J is TRBJ1-4 and V is TRBV11-2, with 9 bases aligning to TRBD1. V trimming: 5 bases; J trimming: 1 base; junction bases outside the gene matches: 2. Looked up from germline, CDR1 is SGHAT and CDR2 is FQNNGV. The CDR3 has 15 amino acids. The CDR3 sequence: CASSRDRETNEKLFF. The CDR3 DNA reads as TGTGCCAGCAGCCGGGACAGGGAAACTAATGAAAAACTGTTTTTT.

This clone has just one count. The chain uses TRBV18 and TRBJ2-1, with 13 bases identical to TRBD2. The trim removed 3 bases at V and 5 bases at J, leaving 4 bases unmatched. Germline V gene sequence: CDR1 KGHSH, CDR2 LQKENI. The CDR3 covers 16 residues. The CDR3 DNA sequence: TGTGCCAGCTCACCCGGGACTAGCGGGAACGACAATGAGCAGTTCTTC. This translates into CASSPGTSGNDNEQFF.

J is TRBJ2-1 and V is TRBV4-3, with D possibly being TRBD2 (6 bases). Trimming removed 4 bases at V and 0 bases at J, with 16 bases between. CDR3 size: 17 residues. The V gene's germline CDR1 is LGHNA and CDR2 YSLEER. DNA for the CDR3: TGCGCCAGCAGCCTATACAGGACTACCAGCTCCTACAATGAGCAGTTCTTC. Its translation: CASSLYRTTSSYNEQFF.

This clone has more than one count but fewer than ten. This specimen includes other DNA sequences encoding the same CDR3. V usage is TRBV5-1 and J usage is TRBJ1-1, with 7 bases aligning to TRBD1. Losses at the gene ends were 0 bases for V and 1 base for J; bases not matched to a gene: 3. The CDR3 sequence is 15 residues long. Germline CDR1 and CDR2: SGHRS and YFSETQ. Here the CDR3 reads CASSLEAGGNTEAFF. The CDR3, as DNA: TGCGCCAGCAGCTTGGAGGCAGGGGGGAACACTGAAGCTTTCTTT. Together with reference TRBV5-1 and TRBJ1-1, the CDR3 gives the full variable domain: KAGVTQTPRYLIKTRGQQVTLSCSPISGHRSVSWYQQTPGQGLQFLFEYFSETQRNKGNFPGRFSGRQFSNSRSEMNVSTLELGDSALYLCASSLEAGGNTEAFFGQGTRLTVV.

The J gene is TRBJ1-5, the V gene TRBV6-5; D not resolved. The CDR3 sequence is 13 residues long. The V gene's germline CDR1 is MNHEY and CDR2 SVGAGI. Between the trimmed V and J ends, which lost 8 bases and 5 bases, there was a span of 13 bases. For the CDR3, the DNA is TGTGCCAGCTCCCCATACTGGGATCAGCCCCAGCATTTT. It yields the protein CASSPYWDQPQHF.

V and J are TRBV19 and TRBJ2-3, with D hard to call. Trimming stripped 2 bases from V and 2 bases from J, with 11 bases between. The CDR3 runs 15 residues. Per germline, CDR1 LNHDA and CDR2 SQIVND (reference sequence). The CDR3 spells CASSIQSYNTDTQYF. CDR3 in DNA: TGTGCCAGTAGTATACAAAGTTACAACACAGATACGCAGTATTTT.

This clone was detected a few times. V and J are TRBV30 and TRBJ1-1; D is undetermined. From germline, CDR1 is GTSNPN and CDR2 SVGIG (reference sequence). With 1 base removed from V and 2 bases from J, the gap between germline ends came to 14 bases. The CDR3 runs to 15 residues. CDR3 sequence: CAWSGQAYFNTEAFF. For the CDR3, the DNA is TGTGCCTGGAGTGGGCAAGCTTACTTCAACACTGAAGCTTTCTTT. The whole variable domain, filled in from reference TRBV30 and TRBJ1-1, reads SQTIHQWPATLVQPVGSPLSLECTVEGTSNPNLYWYRQAAGRGLQLLFYSVGIGQISSEVPQNLSASRPQDRQFILSSKKLLLSDSGFYLCAWSGQAYFNTEAFFGQGTRLTVV.

This clone has only one observation. This chain joins TRBV5-4 and TRBJ2-7; 10 bases agree with TRBD1. The CDR3 is 14 residues long. The ends lost 4 bases at V and 3 bases at J; junction bases unmatched: 4. Germline V gene lookup returns CDR1 SGHNT and CDR2 YYREEE (reference sequence). The CDR3 loop is CASSPRDRGYEQYF. The CDR3, as DNA: TGTGCCAGCAGCCCGCGGGACAGGGGCTACGAGCAGTACTTC.

The chain joins TRBV29-1 to TRBJ2-2; no firm D call. CDR3 length equals 13 residues. Germline V gives CDR1 SQVTM, CDR2 ANQGSEA. The V end was cut by 2 bases, the J end by 1 base, with 5 bases between. The CDR3 DNA reads as TGCAGCGTTGAACAGGAGAACACCGGGGAGCTGTTTTTT. Its translation is CSVEQENTGELFF.

DNA of the CDR3: TGTGCCAGTAGTATAGCGGGGGGTGCTGAAGCTTTCTTT. It codes for CASSIAGGAEAFF. The chain is built from TRBV19 and TRBJ1-1; D might be TRBD1 (5 bases). V gave up 1 base and J gave up 6 bases, with 9 bases separating them. Germline CDR1 LNHDA, CDR2 SQIVND (reference sequence). The CDR3 extends over 13 amino acids.

The chain couples TRBV23-1 to TRBJ1-5; D gene ambiguous. Being an ORF, TRBV23-1 has a function that is uncertain. CDR3 size: 14 residues. Trimming removed 7 bases from V and 6 bases from J, with 16 bases in between. The DNA of the CDR3 is TGCGCCAGCAAACTCATCTGGGGAGGTCAGCCCCAGCATTTT. Its protein product is CASKLIWGGQPQHF.

This chain connects TRBV4-1 to TRBJ1-1; no firm D call. The CDR3 is made up of 16 amino acids. V lost 1 base and J 6 bases, leaving 18 bases between the germline ends. CDR1 and CDR2 (germline): MGHRA, YSYEKL. The chain's CDR3 is CASSQVRSAQSSEAFF. The CDR3 bases are TGCGCCAGCAGCCAAGTCCGCTCAGCCCAGTCGTCTGAAGCTTTCTTT.

This clone was seen just once. The chain uses TRBV4-3 and TRBJ2-7; D not certain. Trimming removed 0 bases from V and 12 bases from J, with 15 bases in between. The CDR3 sequence is 13 residues long. Germline V lookup: CDR1 LGHNA, CDR2 YSLEER. CDR3 sequence (DNA): TGCGCCAGCAGCCAAGATAATCCAGGAGTCTTGTACTTC. Residues: CASSQDNPGVLYF.

The genes are TRBV28 and TRBJ2-6; 9 positions agree with TRBD1. The junction had 2 bases not matched to a gene; V was cut back by 2 bases and J by 0 bases. Germline CDR1 MDHEN, CDR2 SYDVKM. CDR3 size: 17 residues. CDR3 DNA sequence: TGTGCCAGCAGTTTAGCGGGACAGGGCTCTGGGGCCAACGTCCTGACTTTC. It yields the protein CASSLAGQGSGANVLTF.

The chain links TRBV19 to TRBJ2-2, with D perhaps matching TRBD2 (6 bases). Germline assignment: CDR1 LNHDA and CDR2 SQIVND (reference sequence). V lost 3 bases, J lost 2 bases, and 16 bases lay in between. The CDR3 length is 17 residues. The CDR3 spells CASSIDGDLINTGELFF. The CDR3 DNA reads TGTGCCAGTAGTATCGATGGGGACTTAATTAACACCGGGGAGCTGTTTTTT.

Points on this clone: Different DNA sequences within this sample yield the same CDR3. The chain uses TRBV27 and TRBJ2-7; 8 bases map to TRBD1. V lost 4 bases to trimming and J lost 3 bases; unmatched junction nucleotides: 5. The CDR3 is 14 residues long. The germline CDR1 and CDR2 sequences are MNHEY and SMNVEV (reference sequence). The CDR3 sequence: CASSSTGVSYEQYF. CDR3 sequence (DNA): TGTGCCAGCAGTTCGACAGGGGTCAGCTACGAGCAGTACTTC.

This rearrangement joins TRBV28 to TRBJ2-3, with 10 bases identical to TRBD2. CDR1 and CDR2 from the germline V gene are MDHEN and SYDVKM. This CDR3 region has 17 residues. V lost 1 base and J lost 1; bases outside the gene matches: 5. The chain's CDR3 is CASSLSLAGARTDTQYF. CDR3 coding DNA: TGTGCCAGCAGTTTATCCCTAGCGGGGGCCCGCACAGATACGCAGTATTTT.

The V gene is TRBV2, the J gene TRBJ2-1; no clear D. The V and J ends lost 2 bases and 2 bases respectively, with 19 bases between them. The germline CDR1 and CDR2 sequences are SNHLY and FYNNEI. The CDR3 covers 18 residues. The CDR3 spells CASSEQPGPLSPYNEQFF. Here the CDR3 DNA reads TGTGCCAGCAGTGAACAGCCGGGCCCCCTGTCCCCCTACAATGAGCAGTTCTTC. Drawing the rest from reference TRBV2 and TRBJ2-1, the complete variable domain is EPEVTQTPSHQVTQMGQEVILRCVPISNHLYFYWYRQILGQKVEFLVSFYNNEISEKSEIFDDQFSVERPDGSNFTLKIRSTKLEDSAMYFCASSEQPGPLSPYNEQFFGPGTRLTVL.

V is TRBV29-1 and J is TRBJ2-1; possible D gene TRBD1, 5 bases. Trimming cost V 5 bases and J 6 bases, with 23 bases left between them. Germline V gives CDR1 SQVTM, CDR2 ANQGSEA. The CDR3 runs 16 residues. In DNA, the CDR3 is TGCAGCGTTTTAGCCCCTGAACATGGGGCTGTCAATGAGCAGTTCTTC. Encoded protein: CSVLAPEHGAVNEQFF.

V gene TRBV4-1 combines with J gene TRBJ2-1; 9 nucleotides agree with TRBD1. Germline V lookup: CDR1 MGHRA, CDR2 YSYEKL. The J segment lost 8 bases and the V segment lost 3 bases, leaving 11 bases of the junction unmatched. This CDR3 region has 16 residues. CDR3 loop: CASSQAGQGLVHEQFF. The CDR3 nucleotides read TGCGCCAGCAGCCAGGCTGGACAGGGGCTCGTCCATGAGCAGTTCTTC.

In the case of this clone: Different DNA sequences within this sample yield the same CDR3. The chain joins TRBV7-9 to TRBJ1-6; perhaps TRBD1 as D (5 bases). The CDR3 runs to 14 residues. Germline loops: CDR1 SEHNR, CDR2 FQNEAQ (reference sequence). The ends were cut back, 2 bases at V and 8 bases at J, with 10 bases in the middle. CDR3 DNA: TGTGCCAGCAGCTTAAGCCAGGGTGATTCACCCCTCCACTTT. Protein: CASSLSQGDSPLHF.

The chain has TRBV7-9 and TRBJ2-7, with D maybe TRBD1 (5 bases). This CDR3 spans 12 amino acids. Trimming took off 4 bases at V and 10 bases at J, with 14 bases between the two ends. From germline, CDR1 is SEHNR and CDR2 FQNEAQ (reference sequence). CDR3 residues: CASSSSVDTQYF. In DNA form, the CDR3 reads TGTGCCAGCAGCTCGTCCGTGGACACCCAGTACTTC. Full variable domain (missing parts from reference TRBV7-9 and TRBJ2-7): DTGVSQNPRHKITKRGQNVTFRCDPISEHNRLYWYRQTLGQGPEFLTYFQNEAQLEKSRLLSDRFSAERPKGSFSTLEIQRTEQGDSAMYLCASSSSVDTQYFGPGTRLTVT.

This clone was picked up a small number of times. The chain carries TRBV7-9 and TRBJ1-2; 9 nucleotides line up with TRBD1. Germline trimming cut 10 bases from V and 4 bases from J; bases unmatched to any gene: 1. Per germline, CDR1 SEHNR and CDR2 FQNEAQ (reference sequence). The CDR3 is made up of 11 amino acids. For the CDR3, the DNA is TGTGCCACGGACAGGGGCTATGGCTACACCTTC. As protein: CATDRGYGYTF. The variable domain in full, with the rest retrieved from reference TRBV7-9 and TRBJ1-2, is DTGVSQNPRHKITKRGQNVTFRCDPISEHNRLYWYRQTLGQGPEFLTYFQNEAQLEKSRLLSDRFSAERPKGSFSTLEIQRTEQGDSAMYLCATDRGYGYTFGSGTRLTVV.

This sequence joins TRBV19 and TRBJ2-7; possibly TRBD1 for D (5 bases). The length of the CDR3 is 15 residues. Germline assignment: CDR1 LNHDA and CDR2 SQIVND (reference sequence). Trimming took 3 bases from V and 0 from J, leaving 12 bases between them. CDR3 in amino acids: CASSIERQFSYEQYF. CDR3 DNA sequence: TGTGCCAGTAGTATTGAGAGACAGTTCTCCTACGAGCAGTACTTC.